This paragraph reports one T cell receptor beta chain. Which antigen it targets is not known. One base away there is no much larger clone; base qualities are not given. This specimen comes from a study of cytomegalovirus exposure and HLA in healthy donors (dated by TCRdb to between 2016 and 2019). A note on the overall study: According to an earlier analysis of several hundred of the donors, 150 million to 200 million T cells yielded 117 million unique TCR beta sequences and about 300 Gb of sequence data. An early release that covered some 630 HLA-typed donors contained around 300 gigabases of sequencing data and tens of millions of unique TCR sequences. Of the roughly 390 genotyped donors, less than 85% were placed in the genetic ancestry cluster associated with self-reported Caucasian donors. The study was designed to test whether signatures of past pathogen exposure could be identified by cataloging public T cell receptors. The T cell repertoires of some 700 subjects were profiled by immunosequencing and related to cytomegalovirus serostatus. A separate validation cohort of roughly 120 different subjects was used in addition to the roughly 670-subject first cohort. High-throughput TCR immunosequencing, statistical association of individual TCRs with disease status, and machine learning were combined to predict cytomegalovirus infection status. A later analysis re-examined previously published TCR beta repertoires from 610 or so donors and added high-resolution HLA genotyping to investigate patterns of TCR occurrence. Rather than using new phenotypic data, the later analysis identified candidate immune exposures from TCR beta sequences and from how often those sequences occurred across donors. In an earlier analysis of roughly 580 of the donors, high-throughput TCR beta sequencing was used to judge whether each TCR beta V gene segment behaved as functional or pseudogenic. Donor age, sex, ethnicity and CMV serostatus were collected together with the repertoire data. A later genetic analysis took genome-wide SNP genotypes for about three fifths of the 666 donors and used that subset as a discovery cohort. Every repertoire in the discovery cohort had been generated on one and the same sequencing platform. HLA typing included class I and class II loci at four-digit resolution. Typing coverage differed by locus: A, B, C, DRB1 and DQB1 were typed in about 629-630 donors, DQA1 in about 500, DPA1 in nearly 610, and DPB1 in 400 to 480. Because of strong linkage in the cohort, roughly 5 DR-DQ haplotypes were treated as single units for association and clustering. Among roughly 370 genotyped donors of the cohort, an average of approximately 250,000 unique TCR beta nucleotide sequences were sequenced per donor, 15% to 20% of them non-productive.

The cohort was made up of approximately 670 healthy bone marrow donors. Cohort members were all nominally healthy when sampled, although unrecorded immune exposures were likely present. The donor was CMV seropositive and was included in the group of some 290 seropositive cohort members. A peripheral blood sample was collected from each donor, and TCR beta sequencing was performed on peripheral blood mononuclear cells. Genomic DNA extraction from the blood cell samples was performed with the Qiagen DNeasy Blood Extraction Kit. V trim: 3 bases; J trim: 1 base; unmatched bases: 8. The CDR3 numbers 17 residues from cysteine through phenylalanine. Left in the record is the CDR3 DNA by itself, 51 bases read in frame from the first base. The germline V gene supplies CDR1 SGHTS and CDR2 YDEGEE. Libraries were built with the immunoSEQ multiplex PCR assay. The multiplex PCR relied on a mix of 60 forward primers for TCR Vbeta segments and 13 reverse primers for TCR Jbeta segments. The CDR3 region of rearranged TCR beta genes was amplified from genomic DNA with a multiplex PCR assay. The amplified TCR beta libraries were sequenced on the Illumina HiSeq System as 87-base-pair reads. From the authors' description of their analysis: A later analysis tallied tens of millions of unique TCR beta chains across the 650 to 750 repertoires, and about 10 million of those chains were shared by two or more donors. Raw reads were error-corrected and collapsed into unique sequences by a nearest-neighbor algorithm in which closely related sequences were merged to remove PCR and sequencing errors. To assign V, D and J gene segments, CDR3 sequences were aligned to IMGT reference sequences. For a sequence to be retained, at least a six-nucleotide match to both a V gene segment and a J gene segment was required. Rearrangements were classified as productive when the CDR3 lacked stop codons and remained in frame with V and J, and all other rearrangements were classified as non-productive. CDR3 was defined according to IMGT convention as the region running from the second conserved V-encoded cysteine to the conserved J-encoded phenylalanine. In an earlier analysis of approximately 590 of the donors, sequences lacking an unambiguous match to a single V gene segment were excluded. In an earlier analysis of 587 of the donors, a V segment was called functional when productive rearrangements were above 56.7%, and segregating when the standard deviation between donors exceeded 5%. A statistical classification framework was developed to diagnose cytomegalovirus status using the catalog of TCR beta chain sequences. A later analysis assigned V and J genes by comparing TCR nucleotide sequences with IMGT/GENE-DB human TR gene sequences. The TCRdist pipeline was used in a later analysis to assign CDR3 sequences and most-parsimonious VDJ recombination scenarios. In a later analysis, each TCR beta chain was defined by its CDR3 amino acid sequence together with its V-gene family, and reads without a unique V-gene family were excluded. As a way to deal with suspected cross-contamination and a sequencing artifact, a later analysis dropped hundreds of nucleotide sequences that were highly shared and had low generation probability. In a later analysis, a clonal expansion index was calculated for each public chain from normalized within-repertoire ranks of inferred template counts. In a later analysis, generation probabilities were computed with a VDJ recombination model fitted to out-of-frame rearrangements, and the resulting probabilities were checked against IGoR. A later analysis scored TCR-TCR, TCR-HLA and TCR-CMV co-occurrence with hypergeometric tests, applying a repertoire-size bias correction to TCR pairs. False discovery rates were estimated in a later analysis by permuting HLA or CMV assignments 20 times. In a later analysis, co-occurring TCRs were grouped with DBSCAN, and TCRdist sequence similarity was added when clustering was performed within HLA-allele-positive subsets. Repertoires with fewer than 30,000 or more than 120,000 public chains were left out of co-occurrence clustering, as were five repertoires with anomalous nucleotide sharing. TCRdb obtained this table from immuneACCESS and retained in-frame rearrangements with V and J assigned. These tables miss some clones; where compared with another copy, unresolved V genes account for less than half of the shortfall, and the remainder is unexplained. V and J calls and clone size follow that table, whereas D and trimming were derived from the DNA. The sample contains about 100,000 clones, around 76% of them found a single time. The ten largest clonotypes hold about 7% of the sample.

What the research found in general, with its limitations: V-gene and J-gene trimming of TCR beta chains was associated with a missense DCLRE1C variant in a later genetic analysis, and the association was replicated in an independent cohort. Most CMV-associated TCR beta chains appeared to be HLA-restricted in a later analysis, and the HLA associations seemed to be driven largely by CMV exposure. In a later analysis, several top co-occurrence clusters were reported to appear linked to parvovirus B19, influenza, CMV and Epstein-Barr virus. A cluster of highly shared sequence variants was judged likely to represent a technical artifact of the sequencing pipeline. Broadly in line with IMGT annotations, most TCR beta V segments showed up in productive rearrangements about 87% or about 30% of the time in an earlier analysis of 587 of the donors. In a later analysis, some 17,000 TCR beta sequences were associated with specific HLA alleles at a false discovery rate of 0.05. According to a later genetic analysis, donors in an Asian-associated ancestry cluster had fewer N-insertions in productive TCRs than the roughly 670-donor mean. Immune exposure information for the cohort was limited to CMV serostatus. A total of 164 TCR beta chains were listed by the study as associated with cytomegalovirus. Correlated functional status among segregating V segments might reflect linkage disequilibrium, but an unknown experimental factor could not be ruled out. A further reported finding was that TCR beta sequences accurately predicted the HLA-A and HLA-B alleles for most subjects in the first cohort. In vitro tests confirmed that a few of the cytomegalovirus-associated TCR beta chains recognize cytomegalovirus antigens. Some IMGT-functional V segments, including TRBV6-2 and TRBV6-3, could not be told apart with the 87-base-pair reads, so those segments were excluded. Strong co-occurrence of HLA alleles, especially DR and DQ, made assigning TCR associations to individual alleles difficult. In a later analysis, the rate of TCR association differed among HLA loci, with DRB1 alleles having the most associated TCRs and HLA-C alleles having the fewest. Only TCR beta chains were sequenced in this cohort, and the absence of alpha or paired-chain data limited detectable features. Roughly uniform sequencing depth across donors was assumed in presence/absence analyses, although this assumption may not hold. In a later analysis, HLA-associated TCR beta chains showed more clonal expansion and lower generation probabilities than non-associated chains that were equally common. Because HLA typing was missing for some donors at each locus, association tests included only the typed subset. According to the authors, the approach could potentially be generalized to other disease states and immunological phenotypes. While some public TCRs were present in many individuals, most TCR sequences turned up only very rarely across donors. Because counts were too low, around 17 rarely observed V segments, including chromosome 9 orphons, were left out of the earlier analysis of 500 to 650 of the donors. Cytomegalovirus status was reported to be diagnosed by the classifier with high specificity and sensitivity in both the original and validation cohorts.

Specimen: PBMCs. This receptor was obtained from a middle-aged man in good health and CMV-seropositive. The chain is encoded by TRBV5-8 joined to TRBJ2-5, with 11 middle bases fitting TRBD2. The CDR3 protein sequence reads: CASSSRTSGRLQETQYF. The sequenced DNA: TGTGCCAGCAGCTCCCGGACTAGCGGGCGACTCCAAGAGACCCAGTACTTC.